The 15 T cell receptor beta chains given below trace back to one sample, sequenced in a study of cytomegalovirus exposure and HLA in healthy donors (dated by TCRdb to the late 2010s). Library preparation was by the immunoSEQ multiplex PCR assay. For the multiplex PCR, a mixture combining 60 forward primers for TCR Vbeta segments and 13 reverse primers for TCR Jbeta segments was used. Held by TCRdb, this immuneACCESS table contains in-frame sequences only and omits some clones. Under half of the omission traces to an unresolved V gene where checked; the cause of the rest is unknown. For this sample there are 90,000 to 100,000 clones; roughly 70% appear just once. The biggest ten clones account for about 2.5% of the sample. The sample comprised PBMCs. Receptors were obtained from a man aged 50 to 59 in good health and CMV-seronegative.

Of note for this clone: The junction and the germline gene differ at one end; a read error may be behind it. J is TRBJ1-1 and V is TRBV7-7, with D possibly TRBD1 on 6 matching bases. Looked up from germline, CDR1 is SSHAT and CDR2 is FNYEAQ (reference sequence). This CDR3 has 13 amino acids. The CDR3 DNA follows: TGTGCTAGCAGCCAGGACAGAAACACTGAAGCTTTCTTT. Protein product: CASSQDRNTEAFF.

The J gene is TRBJ2-7, the V gene TRBV9, with 10 bases matching TRBD2. CDR1 is SGDLS and CDR2 is YYNGEE in the germline V gene. V lost 7 bases and J lost 3; bases outside the gene matches: 7. The CDR3 contains 14 residues. CDR3 in amino acids: CASSRTSGNYEQYF. The CDR3 bases are TGTGCCAGCTCCAGGACTAGCGGAAACTACGAGCAGTACTTC. The whole variable domain, remainder taken from reference TRBV9 and TRBJ2-7, is DSGVTQTPKHLITATGQRVTLRCSPRSGDLSVYWYQQSLDQGLQFLIQYYNGEERAKGNILERFSAQQFPDLHSELNLSSLELGDSALYFCASSRTSGNYEQYFGPGTRLTVT.

The chain joins TRBV9 to TRBJ1-1; D unclear. This CDR3 region has 14 residues. Germline V gene lookup returns CDR1 SGDLS and CDR2 YYNGEE. Trimming left V 0 bases short and J 1 base short, with 7 bases between. The CDR3 loop is CASSVDLRNTEAFF. In DNA, the CDR3 is TGTGCCAGCAGCGTAGACCTAAGGAACACTGAAGCTTTCTTT.

The chain uses TRBV6-6 and TRBJ2-7; 9 nucleotides line up with TRBD1. This CDR3 contains 15 residues. With V trimmed by 6 bases and J by 0 bases, 6 bases remained unmatched. Germline V gives CDR1 MNHNY, CDR2 SVGAGI (reference sequence). DNA for the CDR3: TGTGCCAGCAGGTCGCGGACAGGGGTCTCCTACGAGCAGTACTTC. Residues: CASRSRTGVSYEQYF.

The CDR3 protein is CASSSPGGALSGANVLTF. For the CDR3, the DNA is TGTGCCAGCAGTTCCCCCGGAGGGGCCCTCTCTGGGGCCAACGTCCTGACTTTC. This chain links TRBV28 with TRBJ2-6, with TRBD2 as a possible D gene (6 bases). The CDR3 length is 18 residues. CDR1 and CDR2 from the germline V gene are MDHEN and SYDVKM. Trimming stripped 4 bases from V and 0 bases from J, with 16 bases between.

This clone was seen only a few times. V usage is TRBV7-9 and J usage is TRBJ1-3, with D possibly matching TRBD1 (5 bases). The CDR3 is made up of 15 amino acids. With 3 bases removed from V and 1 base from J, the gap between germline ends came to 10 bases. CDR1 is SEHNR and CDR2 is FQNEAQ in the germline V gene (reference sequence). The CDR3 is CASSFSGVSGNTIYF. CDR3 in DNA: TGTGCCAGCAGCTTTTCGGGGGTTTCTGGAAACACCATATATTTT.

This chain links TRBV7-2 with TRBJ2-5, with D tentatively TRBD2 (6 bases). CDR1 SGHTA and CDR2 FQGNSA come from the germline V gene. The CDR3 has 14 amino acids. The germline V and J ends were trimmed by 6 bases and 11 bases, with 22 bases remaining between them. The CDR3 loop reads CASSNPRGSLKQYF. The CDR3, as DNA: TGTGCCAGCAGTAACCCCCGGGGGAGCCTGAAGCAGTACTTC.

In its sample, this clone was seen a few times. The chain links TRBV10-1 to TRBJ2-7; 9 bases line up with TRBD1. Germline V CDR1 and CDR2: WNHNN, SYGVQD (reference sequence). CDR3 length: 16 residues. V shed 5 bases, J shed 2 bases, and the junction held 10 bases outside the gene matches. The CDR3 DNA reads TGCGCCAGCAGTCCAGGACAGGGGCATATAGCCTACGAGCAGTACTTC. It specifies CASSPGQGHIAYEQYF.

This clone has more than one count but fewer than ten. V usage is TRBV5-8 and J usage is TRBJ2-1, with D possibly TRBD1 on 6 matching bases. The CDR3 is made up of 13 amino acids. Germline CDR1 SGHTS, CDR2 YDEGEE. Trimming took off 3 bases at V and 7 bases at J, with 11 bases between the two ends. CDR3 DNA sequence: TGTGCCAGCAGCTGGAACAGGGAAAATGAGCAGTTCTTC. Its translation: CASSWNRENEQFF.

The rearrangement joins TRBV19 to TRBJ1-6, with 9 bases fitting TRBD1. The germline gives CDR1 LNHDA, CDR2 SQIVND (reference sequence). The CDR3 is 16 amino acids. Unmatched junction bases numbered 8, after V lost 5 bases and J lost 6 bases. The DNA of the CDR3 is TGTGCCAGTAGTCACAGGACAGGGGTTCTTAATTCACCCCTCCACTTT. It specifies CASSHRTGVLNSPLHF.

The chain links TRBV4-3 to TRBJ1-6; the D gene is possibly TRBD1 (6 bases). Germline V gives CDR1 LGHNA, CDR2 YSLEER. The CDR3 is 17 amino acids. V lost 0 bases and J 4 bases, leaving 13 bases between the germline ends. The CDR3 loop is CASSQEASGVYNSPLHF. DNA for the CDR3: TGCGCCAGCAGCCAAGAGGCGTCAGGGGTGTATAATTCACCCCTCCACTTT.

This clone is a singleton in its sample. V is TRBV7-9 and J is TRBJ2-1; 7 bases are shared with TRBD1. The V gene's germline CDR1 is SEHNR and CDR2 FQNEAQ (reference sequence). Trimming at V came to 2 bases and at J to 5 bases, leaving 3 bases not matched to a gene. This CDR3 contains 14 residues. CDR3 residues: CASSLNRGDNEQFF. The CDR3 nucleotides are TGTGCCAGCAGCTTAAACAGGGGAGACAATGAGCAGTTCTTC. Using reference TRBV7-9 and TRBJ2-1 for the parts outside the CDR3, the full variable domain is DTGVSQNPRHKITKRGQNVTFRCDPISEHNRLYWYRQTLGQGPEFLTYFQNEAQLEKSRLLSDRFSAERPKGSFSTLEIQRTEQGDSAMYLCASSLNRGDNEQFFGPGTRLTVL.

The J gene is TRBJ2-3, the V gene TRBV5-4; D not resolved. Germline assignment: CDR1 SGHNT and CDR2 YYREEE (reference sequence). Trimming pared 0 bases from V and 6 bases from J, leaving 20 bases between. The length of the CDR3 is 17 residues. The CDR3 DNA follows: TGTGCCAGCAGCTTGGCCACATTTTCCTATACTAACGATACGCAGTATTTT. Amino acids: CASSLATFSYTNDTQYF.

The chain links TRBV25-1 to TRBJ2-5, with D unclear. Trimming took off 4 bases at V and 5 bases at J, with 5 bases between the two ends. Germline V gives CDR1 MGHDK, CDR2 SYGVNS. There are 11 residues in the CDR3. CDR3 in amino acids: CASSVVETQYF. The CDR3 DNA reads TGTGCCAGCAGTGTAGTCGAGACCCAGTACTTC.

J is TRBJ1-4 and V is TRBV15; D gene ambiguous. Trimming shortened V by 0 bases and J by 8 bases, and 7 bases separated the two germline ends. From germline, CDR1 is LNHNV and CDR2 YYDKDF (reference sequence). This CDR3 has 13 amino acids. This CDR3 reads CATSRDSGEKLFF. The CDR3, as DNA: TGTGCCACCAGCAGAGATTCGGGGGAAAAACTGTTTTTT.